These T cell receptor beta chains were read from a single sample in a study of blood T cell repertoires in COVID-19. Clones were read by immunoSEQ multiplex PCR, and TCRdb kept only the in-frame ones, dropping some. The repertoire holds 300,000 to 450,000 clones, with around 84% as singletons. The sample comprised peripheral blood. The receptors come from a woman aged 18 to 35 with acute or convalescent COVID-19. Both conserved end residues are part of each CDR3. D genes are given only for firm matches. Expanded clones are given a class, and other clones once, few, many or no size at all.

v_gene	abundance	d_gene	j_gene	CDR3aa	CDR3nt
TRBV7-3	.	TRBD2	TRBJ2-5	CASSLSGGRAGETQYF	TGTGCCAGCAGCTTATCTGGCGGGAGGGCGGGGGAGACCCAGTACTTC
TRBV18	.	TRBD2	TRBJ2-3	CASLPSGSTGDTQYF	TGTGCCAGCCTCCCGAGCGGGAGCACAGGGGATACGCAGTATTTT
TRBV7-6	once	TRBD1	TRBJ1-4	CASSLGTGREKLFF	TGTGCCAGCAGCTTAGGGACAGGGAGGGAAAAACTGTTTTTT
TRBV4-1	once	TRBD2	TRBJ2-3	CASSLAMGGRGTDTQYF	TGCGCCAGCAGCCTCGCCATGGGCGGGAGGGGCACAGATACGCAGTATTTT
TRBV19	.	.	TRBJ1-5	CASSMGGNNQPQHF	TGTGCCAGTAGTATGGGGGGTAACAATCAGCCCCAGCATTTT
TRBV2	.	.	TRBJ2-1	CASSEFSLYNEQFF	TGTGCCAGCAGTGAATTTTCCTTATACAATGAGCAGTTCTTC
TRBV27	.	.	TRBJ2-7	CASRAIIQGHEQYF	TGTGCCAGCAGAGCGATTATACAGGGCCACGAGCAGTACTTC
TRBV28	.	.	TRBJ1-2	CASSTSGLGSGGRGNYGYTF	TGTGCCAGCAGCACGTCCGGGCTAGGATCGGGGGGACGGGGAAACTATGGCTACACCTTC
TRBV25-1	.	.	TRBJ1-3	CASIDTLTGNTIYF	TGTGCCAGCATCGACACTTTAACGGGAAACACCATATATTTT
TRBV10-2	.	.	TRBJ1-3	CASSEGDRNTIYF	TGCGCCAGCAGTGAGGGGGACAGAAACACCATATATTTT
TRBV9	.	.	TRBJ2-5	CASSPRTVGETQYF	TGTGCCAGCAGCCCAAGGACAGTAGGTGAGACCCAGTACTTC
TRBV7-9	.	TRBD2	TRBJ2-3	CAIPSGTREYF	TGTGCCATTCCCTCCGGGACTAGGGAGTATTTT
TRBV24-1	many	TRBD2	TRBJ2-1	CATSDASGGHNEQFF	TGTGCCACCAGTGATGCTAGCGGGGGACACAATGAGCAGTTCTTC
TRBV5-1	.	.	TRBJ2-5	CASSLGVETQYF	TGCGCCAGCAGCTTAGGGGTAGAGACCCAGTACTTC
TRBV11-2	.	.	TRBJ2-7	CASSLEAEQYF	TGTGCCAGCAGCTTAGAGGCCGAGCAGTACTTC
TRBV20-1	.	.	TRBJ2-7	CSARVNYEQYF	TGCAGTGCTAGAGTAAACTACGAGCAGTACTTC
TRBV18	once	.	TRBJ2-1	CASSPWVTNPPEFF	TGTGCCAGCTCACCATGGGTGACAAACCCTCCGGAGTTCTTC
TRBV11-2	few	.	TRBJ1-1	CASSFTANTEAFF	TGTGCCAGCAGTTTCACAGCGAACACTGAAGCTTTCTTT
TRBV19	once	.	TRBJ1-1	CASCLRGTEAFF	TGTGCCAGTTGCCTTAGGGGCACTGAAGCTTTCTTT
TRBV3-1/TRBV3-2	once	TRBD2	TRBJ2-1	CASSGSEDEQFF	TGTGCTAGCAGCGGGAGTGAGGATGAGCAGTTCTTC
TRBV2	.	TRBD2	TRBJ2-3	CASRTGTSYTDTQYF	TGTGCCAGCAGGACTGGGACTAGCTACACAGATACGCAGTATTTT
TRBV12-3/TRBV12-4	.	TRBD1	TRBJ1-2	CASSADRVRGYTF	TGTGCCAGCAGTGCGGACAGGGTTCGGGGCTACACCTTC
TRBV9	.	.	TRBJ2-5	CASRGAKGLERETQYF	TGTGCCAGCAGAGGGGCGAAAGGGCTTGAACGAGAGACCCAGTACTTC
TRBV5-1	.	TRBD1	TRBJ2-5	CASSSTGGLETQYF	TGCGCCAGCAGCTCCACAGGGGGCTTGGAGACCCAGTACTTC
TRBV7-2	.	.	TRBJ2-7	CASSDTSLPYEQYF	TGTGCCAGCAGCGATACTAGCCTCCCCTACGAGCAGTACTTC
TRBV6-5	.	.	TRBJ1-1	CASRWTVMNTEAFF	TGTGCCAGCAGGTGGACAGTCATGAACACTGAAGCTTTCTTT
TRBV7-2	.	.	TRBJ1-6	CASSLEGNYSPLHF	TGTGCCAGCAGCTTAGAGGGGAACTATTCACCCCTCCACTTT
TRBV7-8	.	.	TRBJ2-1	CASSSNVPEGSFF	TGTGCCAGCAGCTCCAACGTCCCCGAGGGATCGTTCTTC
TRBV19	.	.	TRBJ1-1	CASSAARVEAFF	TGTGCCAGTAGTGCTGCCCGGGTCGAAGCTTTCTTT
TRBV7-2	few	.	TRBJ1-5	CASSFTNSNQPQHF	TGTGCCAGCAGCTTTACAAATAGCAATCAGCCCCAGCATTTT
TRBV7-2	.	.	TRBJ2-7	CASKDRSTYEQYF	TGTGCCAGCAAAGACAGGTCCACCTACGAGCAGTACTTC
TRBV9	once	.	TRBJ1-4	CASSETGLSGEKLFF	TGTGCCAGCAGCGAAACAGGGCTCTCAGGGGAAAAACTGTTTTTT
TRBV19	once	TRBD1	TRBJ1-5	CASSLWTGNSNQPQHF	TGTGCCAGTAGTCTTTGGACAGGGAATAGCAATCAGCCCCAGCATTTT
TRBV20-1	.	.	TRBJ2-1	CSAIRAAEQFF	TGCAGTGCTATCAGGGCGGCTGAGCAGTTCTTC
TRBV2	.	TRBD2	TRBJ2-3	CARTAYREVADTQYF	TGTGCCCGGACCGCCTACCGGGAGGTCGCAGATACGCAGTATTTT
TRBV9	.	.	TRBJ1-2	CASSFGQGSGYGYTF	TGTGCCAGCAGCTTTGGTCAGGGGAGCGGCTATGGCTACACCTTC
TRBV29-1	few	.	TRBJ1-1	CSVEGTGTYAEAFF	TGCAGCGTGGAAGGGACGGGGACTTACGCTGAAGCTTTCTTT
TRBV24-1	.	.	TRBJ2-3	CATSDIWQNTDTQYF	TGTGCCACCAGTGATATTTGGCAGAACACAGATACGCAGTATTTT
TRBV7-6	.	.	TRBJ2-7	CASSLLGGASYEQYF	TGTGCCAGCAGCTTATTAGGAGGGGCCTCCTACGAGCAGTACTTC
TRBV15	.	.	TRBJ2-1	CATSGHPRETYNEQFF	TGTGCCACCAGCGGACACCCTCGGGAGACCTACAATGAGCAGTTCTTC
TRBV19	.	TRBD1	TRBJ1-5	CASSGSTGDNQPQHF	TGTGCCAGTAGTGGGTCCACAGGGGATAATCAGCCCCAGCATTTT
TRBV6-5	.	TRBD1	TRBJ2-7	CASSYGTGDDEQYF	TGTGCCAGCAGTTACGGGACAGGGGATGACGAGCAGTACTTC
TRBV5-1	.	TRBD1	TRBJ1-1	CASSFSRQGDTEAFF	TGCGCCAGCAGCTTTTCCCGACAGGGTGACACTGAAGCTTTCTTT
TRBV18	once	TRBD1	TRBJ1-5	CASSPGQGGTWPQHF	TGTGCCAGCTCTCCAGGACAGGGGGGGACCTGGCCCCAGCATTTT
TRBV21-1	.	.	TRBJ1-2	CASSKGTGYGYTF	TGTGCCAGCAGCAAAGGGACAGGTTATGGCTACACCTTC
TRBV2	.	.	TRBJ1-2	CASSAWQGNGYTF	TGTGCCAGCAGTGCCTGGCAGGGTAATGGCTACACCTTC
TRBV2	once	TRBD2	TRBJ2-1	CASSGLAGNEQFF	TGTGCCAGCAGCGGACTAGCGGGGAATGAGCAGTTCTTC
TRBV6-5	.	.	TRBJ2-5	CASSFRDSQETQYF	TGTGCCAGCAGTTTCCGGGACTCGCAAGAGACCCAGTACTTC
TRBV27	.	.	TRBJ1-1	CASGRRRKNTEAFF	TGTGCCAGCGGAAGACGGAGGAAGAACACTGAAGCTTTCTTT
TRBV19	.	TRBD2	TRBJ2-1	CASGGTSVIYNEQFF	TGTGCCAGTGGGGGGACTAGCGTCATCTACAATGAGCAGTTCTTC
TRBV19	.	TRBD1	TRBJ1-2	CASSIQGSNYGYTF	TGTGCCAGTAGCATACAGGGGTCTAACTATGGCTACACCTTC
TRBV28	.	TRBD1	TRBJ2-3	CASSPLNRGKTDTQYF	TGTGCCAGCAGTCCTTTAAACAGGGGGAAGACAGATACGCAGTATTTT